One and the same sample provided the 31 T cell receptor beta chains below, sequenced in a study of shared clonotypes between healthy human individuals. Data came from immunoSEQ multiplex PCR; TCRdb stores just in-frame clones and leaves some out. The profile shows roughly 2.6 million clones, around 90% of them singletons. The source material was naive CD4+ T cells sorted from blood. Documented subset: CD45RA+ positively selected. The receptor source for this set is a man aged 18 to 30 in good health.

The chain is built from TRBV7-2 and TRBJ2-2; possible D gene TRBD2, 6 bases. The CDR3 extends over 15 amino acids. Per germline, CDR1 SGHTA and CDR2 FQGNSA. Trimming took 3 bases from V and 5 from J, leaving 13 bases between them. This chain's CDR3 is CASSLGPGSTGELFF. The CDR3 coding sequence is TGTGCCAGCAGCTTGGGCCCCGGGAGTACCGGGGAGCTGTTTTTT.

The V call is TRBV30, the J call TRBJ1-3; D remains unclear. Trimming took off 8 bases at V and 0 bases at J, with 8 bases between the two ends. CDR1 and CDR2 from the germline V gene are GTSNPN and SVGIG (reference sequence). The CDR3 extends over 12 amino acids. For the CDR3, the DNA is TGTGCCCGTCGGAGCTCTGGAAACACCATATATTTT. Translated, it gives CARRSSGNTIYF.

About this clone itself: The identical CDR3 is also encoded by other nucleotide sequences in the sample. The chain links TRBV5-1 to TRBJ2-1; the match to TRBD1 covers 10 bases. V was clipped by 4 bases and J by 9 bases; unmatched bases: 4. The CDR3 loop spans 13 amino acids. Germline V gives CDR1 SGHRS, CDR2 YFSETQ. CDR3 nucleotides: TGCGCCAGCAGCGTGGACAGGGGGTTTGAGCAGTTCTTC. Its translation is CASSVDRGFEQFF.

As concerns this clone: Other DNA sequences of this sample code for an identical CDR3. The chain carries TRBV9 and TRBJ2-3; TRBD1 or TRBD2 may be the D gene (6 bases each). V shed 0 bases and J shed 3 bases, with 8 bases lying between them. Germline V gives CDR1 SGDLS, CDR2 YYNGEE. This CDR3 has 14 residues. The chain's CDR3 is CASSVEGGTDTQYF. DNA for the CDR3: TGTGCCAGCAGCGTAGAGGGGGGTACAGATACGCAGTATTTT.

This chain connects TRBV7-9 to TRBJ2-3; D is uncertain. CDR1 and CDR2 (germline): SEHNR, FQNEAQ (reference sequence). The length of the CDR3 is 12 residues. V lost 5 bases, J lost 5 bases, and 8 bases lay in between. CDR3 in DNA: TGTGCCAGCAGCCCTTTGGGAGATACGCAGTATTTT. Its translation is CASSPLGDTQYF.

The chain links TRBV25-1 to TRBJ2-7, with 8 bases fitting TRBD1. Germline lookup yields CDR1 MGHDK and CDR2 SYGVNS. The CDR3 covers 15 residues. V shed 3 bases, J shed 2 bases, and the junction held 6 bases outside the gene matches. The CDR3 region has the DNA TGTGCCAGCAGTGACCCCCGGGACAGGACCTACGAGCAGTACTTC. Its translation: CASSDPRDRTYEQYF.

V gene TRBV5-6 combines with J gene TRBJ2-7; D possibly corresponds to TRBD1 (6 bases). CDR3 length: 13 amino acids. V gave up 5 bases and J gave up 2 bases, with 11 bases separating them. Germline CDR1 and CDR2: SGHDT and YYEEEE. CDR3 in amino acids: CASRGDKAYEQYF. In DNA, the CDR3 is TGTGCCAGCAGGGGGGACAAAGCCTACGAGCAGTACTTC.

V is TRBV5-1 and J is TRBJ2-7; D unclear. This CDR3 is 14 amino acids long. The germline V and J ends were trimmed by 1 base and 0 bases, with 8 bases remaining between them. Germline CDR1 SGHRS, CDR2 YFSETQ. In DNA form, the CDR3 reads TGCGCCAGCAGCTTGTCTGCCAACTCCTACGAGCAGTACTTC. Its protein product is CASSLSANSYEQYF.

The rearrangement uses TRBV27 and TRBJ2-7; no definite D call. V gave up 5 bases and J gave up 6 bases, with 11 bases separating them. This CDR3 is 12 amino acids long. CDR1 is MNHEY, CDR2 SMNVEV, per germline (reference sequence). The CDR3 protein is CASSLDASEQYF. The CDR3, as DNA: TGTGCCAGCAGTCTCGACGCGAGCGAGCAGTACTTC.

The chain links TRBV28 to TRBJ2-7; D is uncertain. The CDR3 has 13 amino acids. CDR1 and CDR2 (germline): MDHEN, SYDVKM. The V gene lost 11 bases and the J gene lost 0 bases, with 14 bases spanning the gap. The CDR3 loop reads CAGGPASSYEQYF. CDR3 coding DNA: TGTGCCGGCGGCCCGGCTAGCTCCTACGAGCAGTACTTC.

Remarks on this clone: Additional DNA sequences in this sample encode the identical CDR3. CDR3 loop: CASSIGQGSYEQYF. The CDR3 coding sequence is TGTGCCAGCAGCATTGGACAGGGGAGCTACGAGCAGTACTTC. The rearrangement uses TRBV7-2 and TRBJ2-7, with 9 bases aligning to TRBD1. The V gene's germline CDR1 is SGHTA and CDR2 FQGNSA. Trimming took 5 bases from V and 3 from J; bases not matched to a gene: 5. The CDR3 covers 14 residues. Full variable domain (remainder filled in from reference TRBV7-2 and TRBJ2-7): GAGVSQSPSNKVTEKGKDVELRCDPISGHTALYWYRQSLGQGLEFLIYFQGNSAPDKSGLPSDRFSAERTGGSVSTLTIQRTQQEDSAVYLCASSIGQGSYEQYFGPGTRLTVT.

The DNA for the CDR3 is TGTGCCAGCAGCCCCCAAGTCGGTGGGGATACGCAGTATTTT. Its protein product is CASSPQVGGDTQYF. This chain uses TRBV13 with TRBJ2-3; D not resolved. The CDR3 is 14 amino acids. Deletions cut 5 bases from V and 6 bases from J, with 15 bases between. Germline lookup yields CDR1 PRHDT and CDR2 FYEKMQ (reference sequence).

The chain couples TRBV5-5 to TRBJ2-7; D may correspond to TRBD1 or TRBD2 (5 bases each). Germline CDR1 reads SGHKS; CDR2 reads YYEKEE (reference sequence). Trimming removed 4 bases at V and 0 bases at J, with 11 bases between. The CDR3 contains 14 residues. The chain's CDR3 is CASSPWGTSYEQYF. CDR3 bases: TGTGCCAGCAGCCCCTGGGGGACCTCCTACGAGCAGTACTTC.

V is TRBV5-1 and J is TRBJ2-2; 7 bases fit TRBD1. After removal of 6 bases from V and 0 bases from J, the junction contained 8 bases not matched to a gene. CDR3 size: 16 residues. Per the germline V gene, CDR1 is SGHRS and CDR2 is YFSETQ. The CDR3 nucleotides are TGCGCCAGCACCTTCCAGGGGGAGCCGAACACCGGGGAGCTGTTTTTT. Its protein product is CASTFQGEPNTGELFF.

The chain employs TRBV28 and TRBJ1-1; D call uncertain. This CDR3 is 14 amino acids long. CDR1 is MDHEN and CDR2 is SYDVKM in the germline V gene. V lost 1 base and J 1 base, leaving 7 bases between the germline ends. The CDR3 reads CASSLLSANTEAFF. The CDR3, as DNA: TGTGCCAGCAGTTTATTATCGGCGAACACTGAAGCTTTCTTT.

The chain is built from TRBV11-2 and TRBJ1-2; 7 bases map to TRBD1. Trimming removed 7 bases from V and 7 bases from J; junction bases left unmatched: 6. Germline values: CDR1 SGHAT, CDR2 FQNNGV. This CDR3 is built from 12 residues. The CDR3 here is CASTGQAGGYTF. CDR3 in DNA: TGTGCCAGCACAGGACAGGCGGGTGGCTACACCTTC.

Of note for this clone: This specimen includes other DNA sequences encoding the same CDR3. This rearrangement joins TRBV5-1 to TRBJ2-7; D is perhaps TRBD2 (5 bases). Germline V gene data show CDR1 as SGHRS and CDR2 as YFSETQ. The CDR3 has 12 amino acids. Trimming stripped 0 bases from V and 5 bases from J, with 6 bases between. The CDR3 DNA is TGCGCCAGCAGCTTGGGGAGGAACGAGCAGTACTTC. It translates to CASSLGRNEQYF.

The chain uses TRBV30 and TRBJ2-2; no clear D. The germline CDR1 and CDR2 sequences are GTSNPN and SVGIG (reference sequence). The CDR3 length is 13 residues. V was pared by 2 bases and J by 3 bases, with 7 bases between. CDR3 in amino acids: CAWSSQDTGELFF. In DNA, the CDR3 is TGTGCCTGGAGTTCGCAAGACACCGGGGAGCTGTTTTTT. Full variable domain (rest looked up from reference TRBV30 and TRBJ2-2): SQTIHQWPATLVQPVGSPLSLECTVEGTSNPNLYWYRQAAGRGLQLLFYSVGIGQISSEVPQNLSASRPQDRQFILSSKKLLLSDSGFYLCAWSSQDTGELFFGEGSRLTVL.

The chain is built from TRBV14 and TRBJ1-5, with 9 bases lining up with TRBD1. V trimming: 0 bases; J trimming: 2 bases; junction bases outside the gene matches: 8. The CDR3 extends over 18 amino acids. CDR1 and CDR2 (germline): SGHDN, FVKESK. In nucleotides, the CDR3 is TGTGCCAGCAGCCAAGATCTACAGGGGGCGCGGGGCAATCAGCCCCAGCATTTT. It is translated as CASSQDLQGARGNQPQHF.

Comment on this clone: At the DNA level, this CDR3 is encoded by other sequences in the same sample as well. The chain has TRBV7-2 and TRBJ1-2; 7 bases align to TRBD1. V shed 3 bases, J shed 7 bases, and the junction held 5 bases outside the gene matches. The CDR3 runs to 13 residues. Germline CDR1 and CDR2: SGHTA and FQGNSA. DNA of the CDR3: TGTGCCAGCAGCTTGAGGGGGCTAAGTGGCTACACCTTC. Residues: CASSLRGLSGYTF.

The V gene is TRBV7-3, the J gene TRBJ2-5; 11 bases are a match to TRBD1. Losses at the gene ends were 5 bases for V and 5 bases for J; bases not matched to a gene: 4. Germline CDR1 and CDR2: SGHTA and FQGTGA. The CDR3 is 14 residues long. CDR3 protein: CASSAGTGGETQYF. The CDR3, as DNA: TGTGCCAGCAGCGCCGGGACAGGGGGTGAGACCCAGTACTTC.

The chain combines TRBV5-4 with TRBJ2-7, with D maybe TRBD1 (6 bases). The V gene's germline CDR1 is SGHNT and CDR2 YYREEE (reference sequence). Trimming took 3 bases from V and 4 from J, leaving 17 bases between them. CDR3 length equals 15 residues. In DNA form, the CDR3 reads TGTGCCAGCAGCTCTCAACAGGGAAGTTATTACGAGCAGTACTTC. This sequence encodes CASSSQQGSYYEQYF.

The J gene is TRBJ2-1, the V gene TRBV7-9; TRBD1 is a possible D gene (6 bases). Germline V gene data show CDR1 as SEHNR and CDR2 as FQNEAQ (reference sequence). The CDR3 runs 13 residues. V shed 5 bases and J shed 6 bases, with 11 bases lying between them. The CDR3 region has the DNA TGTGCCAGCAGCAAGACAGGTATCAATGAGCAGTTCTTC. This sequence encodes CASSKTGINEQFF.

V usage is TRBV2 and J usage is TRBJ2-3; 11 nucleotides align to TRBD2. J lost 5 bases, V lost 6 bases, and 4 bases had no gene match. Germline V lookup: CDR1 SNHLY, CDR2 FYNNEI. The length of the CDR3 is 14 residues. CDR3 sequence: CASRVSGGGDTQYF. The CDR3 DNA reads as TGTGCCAGCAGGGTTAGCGGGGGGGGAGATACGCAGTATTTT.

This chain links TRBV15 with TRBJ2-7, with 9 bases matching TRBD1. Looked up from germline, CDR1 is LNHNV and CDR2 is YYDKDF (reference sequence). The CDR3 is made up of 14 amino acids. Trimming took 4 bases from V and 2 from J; bases not matched to a gene: 3. The CDR3 sequence: CATSKDRGPYEQYF. As DNA, the CDR3 is TGTGCCACCAGCAAGGACAGGGGACCCTACGAGCAGTACTTC.

DNA of the CDR3: TGTGCCACCACGGACAGGGGGTTCTATGGCTACACCTTC. Translating gives CATTDRGFYGYTF. The chain joins TRBV6-5 to TRBJ1-2; 10 bases fit TRBD1. V lost 10 bases, J lost 4 bases, and 6 bases stayed unmatched. CDR1 and CDR2 from the germline V gene are MNHEY and SVGAGI. This CDR3 is 13 amino acids long.

The V call is TRBV6-5, the J call TRBJ2-3; D could derive from TRBD1 or TRBD2 (5 bases each). Germline CDR1 and CDR2: MNHEY and SVGAGI. The length of the CDR3 is 14 residues. The ends were cut back, 2 bases at V and 6 bases at J, with 12 bases in the middle. CDR3 bases: TGTGCCAGCAGTTACATCGGGACGCCGGATACGCAGTATTTT. This sequence encodes CASSYIGTPDTQYF.

The chain carries TRBV5-1 and TRBJ2-5; 7 nucleotides match TRBD2. The CDR3 is 14 amino acids. CDR1 is SGHRS, CDR2 YFSETQ, per germline. V was clipped by 5 bases and J by 5 bases; unmatched bases: 9. CDR3 sequence (DNA): TGCGCCAGCAGAGCGGCGGGAGCTTGGGAGACCCAGTACTTC. As protein: CASRAAGAWETQYF.

This clone was picked up one time. The chain employs TRBV2 and TRBJ1-1; perhaps TRBD1 as D (5 bases). With 6 bases removed from V and 1 base from J, the gap between germline ends came to 9 bases. Per the germline V gene, CDR1 is SNHLY and CDR2 is FYNNEI. The CDR3 runs to 13 residues. CDR3 sequence reads: CASRDTWNTEAFF. CDR3 DNA sequence: TGTGCCAGCAGGGACACGTGGAACACTGAAGCTTTCTTT.

V usage is TRBV30 and J usage is TRBJ1-5; D perhaps matches TRBD1 (5 bases). V was pared by 3 bases and J by 1 base, with 16 bases between. The CDR3 extends over 16 amino acids. Germline CDR1 GTSNPN, CDR2 SVGIG (reference sequence). The CDR3 DNA is TGTGCCTGGAGCGTAGCTATGCCAGGGAGCAATCAGCCCCAGCATTTT. Its translation: CAWSVAMPGSNQPQHF. The full variable domain, its missing parts supplied by reference TRBV30 and TRBJ1-5, is SQTIHQWPATLVQPVGSPLSLECTVEGTSNPNLYWYRQAAGRGLQLLFYSVGIGQISSEVPQNLSASRPQDRQFILSSKKLLLSDSGFYLCAWSVAMPGSNQPQHFGDGTRLSIL.

The chain's CDR3 is CAWSLAPGQPEAFF. The CDR3 DNA reads as TGTGCCTGGTCCCTCGCACCGGGACAGCCTGAAGCTTTCTTT. The J gene is TRBJ1-1, the V gene TRBV30; the match to TRBD1 covers 7 bases. There are 14 residues in the CDR3. V shed 5 bases and J 6 bases; nucleotides not matched to a gene: 12. Germline CDR1 is GTSNPN and CDR2 is SVGIG (reference sequence).